The 21 T cell receptor beta chains below all came from one sample that was sequenced in a study of long-term antiretroviral therapy in people with HIV. This was the immunoSEQ v3.0 assay at survey level. The protocol was immunoSEQ multiplex PCR, while the TCRdb copy is restricted to in-frame clones and leaves out a portion. The data contain about 25,000 clones, about 80% of them singletons. The sample in question was unsorted PBMCs, obtained 4.4 years after starting antiretroviral therapy. The receptor source for this set is a man under 40 with HIV.

This clone is a singleton in its sample. V and J are TRBV27 and TRBJ1-2, with TRBD1 identical over 8 bases. Germline-derived CDR1 and CDR2 are MNHEY and SMNVEV (reference sequence). The CDR3 is 15 amino acids. V shed 6 bases, J shed 3 bases, and the junction held 9 bases outside the gene matches. The CDR3 is CASRNDRGGDYGYTF. CDR3 bases: TGTGCCAGCAGGAACGACAGGGGAGGGGACTATGGCTACACCTTC.

This clone turned up a few times. The chain recombines TRBV19 with TRBJ1-1, with D uncertain. Germline values: CDR1 LNHDA, CDR2 SQIVND (reference sequence). The CDR3 sequence is 14 residues long. V was trimmed by 3 bases and J by 1 base, leaving 9 bases between them. The CDR3 DNA is TGTGCCAGTAGTATTAACGGGAAGAACACTGAAGCTTTCTTT. Translated, it gives CASSINGKNTEAFF.

This chain uses TRBV10-1 with TRBJ2-7; possible D gene TRBD1, 6 bases. V lost 8 bases and J 2 bases, leaving 22 bases between the germline ends. Germline V gene data show CDR1 as WNHNN and CDR2 as SYGVQD (reference sequence). This CDR3 comprises 16 residues. DNA for the CDR3: TGCGCCAGCTCCCTGGGGACACTCTGGGAAACCTACGAGCAGTACTTC. Encoded protein: CASSLGTLWETYEQYF.

This clone has more than one count but fewer than ten. This sequence joins TRBV27 and TRBJ1-2; the D gene is possibly TRBD1 (6 bases). This CDR3 has 14 residues. Germline CDR1 MNHEY, CDR2 SMNVEV (reference sequence). V lost 7 bases to trimming and J lost 0 bases, with 12 bases between them. The CDR3, as DNA: TGTGCCAGCAAGGGGGGTTCGACTAACTATGGCTACACCTTC. Translated, it gives CASKGGSTNYGYTF.

The V and J genes are TRBV5-6 and TRBJ1-6; 10 nucleotides line up with TRBD1. This CDR3 region has 14 residues. Trimming cost V 4 bases and J 13 bases; bases outside gene matches: 8. Germline-derived CDR1 and CDR2 are SGHDT and YYEEEE. This chain's CDR3 is CASSPGTGVWPLHF. Written as DNA, the CDR3 is TGTGCCAGCAGCCCGGGGACAGGGGTTTGGCCCCTCCACTTT.

V gene TRBV9 combines with J gene TRBJ2-3; D is unclear. The CDR3 loop spans 14 amino acids. V gave up 1 base and J gave up 0 bases, with 6 bases separating them. Germline-derived CDR1 and CDR2 are SGDLS and YYNGEE. The CDR3 coding sequence is TGTGCCAGCAGCGTATACGGGAGCACAGATACGCAGTATTTT. Amino acid sequence: CASSVYGSTDTQYF.

J is TRBJ2-7 and V is TRBV25-1, with D perhaps being TRBD1 or TRBD2 (6 bases each). Germline lookup yields CDR1 MGHDK and CDR2 SYGVNS. V shed 7 bases and J shed 0 bases, with 16 bases lying between them. This CDR3 has 15 residues. CDR3 in amino acids: CASTKGGRSSYEQYF. The CDR3 DNA follows: TGTGCCAGCACCAAGGGGGGACGGAGCTCCTACGAGCAGTACTTC.

V usage is TRBV5-5 and J usage is TRBJ1-5; D gene ambiguous. The CDR3 runs 16 residues. Looked up from germline, CDR1 is SGHKS and CDR2 is YYEKEE (reference sequence). V dropped 2 bases and J dropped 0 bases, with 12 bases sitting between them. DNA for the CDR3: TGTGCCAGCAGCTTAGGACGGATCAATAGCAATCAGCCCCAGCATTTT. Protein: CASSLGRINSNQPQHF.

The rearrangement uses TRBV5-1 and TRBJ2-7, with TRBD1 matching over 9 bases. There are 14 residues in the CDR3. Germline lookup yields CDR1 SGHRS and CDR2 YFSETQ. V trimming: 2 bases; J trimming: 7 bases; junction bases outside the gene matches: 7. CDR3 in amino acids: CASSLPGQGGEQYF. The CDR3 DNA reads as TGCGCCAGCAGCTTACCGGGACAGGGCGGAGAGCAGTACTTC. The whole variable domain, remainder taken from reference TRBV5-1 and TRBJ2-7, is KAGVTQTPRYLIKTRGQQVTLSCSPISGHRSVSWYQQTPGQGLQFLFEYFSETQRNKGNFPGRFSGRQFSNSRSEMNVSTLELGDSALYLCASSLPGQGGEQYFGPGTRLTVT.

Here the CDR3 DNA reads TGTGCCAGCAGCTTGGACCGCAACATGAACACTGAAGCTTTCTTT. It translates to CASSLDRNMNTEAFF. V usage is TRBV5-4 and J usage is TRBJ1-1; the D is unclear. The CDR3 is made up of 15 amino acids. CDR1 and CDR2 (germline): SGHNT, YYREEE (reference sequence). Trimming stripped 0 bases from V and 0 bases from J, with 9 bases between.

The V and J genes are TRBV13 and TRBJ2-2; 10 bases align to TRBD1. Trimming at V came to 3 bases and at J to 4 bases, leaving 2 bases not matched to a gene. The germline V gene encodes CDR1 PRHDT and CDR2 FYEKMQ (reference sequence). This CDR3 comprises 15 residues. The CDR3 reads CASSFRDRGTGELFF. The DNA for the CDR3 is TGTGCCAGCAGCTTCCGGGACAGGGGCACCGGGGAGCTGTTTTTT. The full variable domain, with the rest looked up from reference TRBV13 and TRBJ2-2, is AAGVIQSPRHLIKEKRETATLKCYPIPRHDTVYWYQQGPGQDPQFLISFYEKMQSDKGSIPDRFSAQQFSDYHSELNMSSLELGDSALYFCASSFRDRGTGELFFGEGSRLTVL.

This chain links TRBV13 with TRBJ1-1, with D maybe TRBD1 (5 bases). Trimming removed 0 bases from V and 0 bases from J, with 11 bases in between. The CDR3 runs to 16 residues. The germline CDR1 and CDR2 sequences are PRHDT and FYEKMQ (reference sequence). The CDR3 spells CASSLGGRLMNTEAFF. In nucleotides, the CDR3 is TGTGCCAGCAGCTTAGGGGGACGGCTAATGAACACTGAAGCTTTCTTT.

V and J are TRBV2 and TRBJ2-1; weak D call: TRBD2 (6 bases). Germline assignment: CDR1 SNHLY and CDR2 FYNNEI. This CDR3 has 10 residues. The ends were cut back, 6 bases at V and 9 bases at J, with 6 bases in the middle. The CDR3 spells CASRGGEQFF. CDR3 sequence (DNA): TGTGCCAGCAGGGGGGGTGAGCAGTTCTTC. Full variable domain (outside the CDR3, taken from reference TRBV2 and TRBJ2-1): EPEVTQTPSHQVTQMGQEVILRCVPISNHLYFYWYRQILGQKVEFLVSFYNNEISEKSEIFDDQFSVERPDGSNFTLKIRSTKLEDSAMYFCASRGGEQFFGPGTRLTVL.

The chain recombines TRBV7-9 with TRBJ1-1; D gene ambiguous. The CDR3 loop spans 12 amino acids. From germline, CDR1 is SEHNR and CDR2 FQNEAQ (reference sequence). V was trimmed by 2 bases and J by 3 bases, leaving 4 bases between them. CDR3 nucleotides: TGTGCCAGCAGCTTAACGGACACTGAAGCTTTCTTT. Residues: CASSLTDTEAFF. The whole variable domain, remainder taken from reference TRBV7-9 and TRBJ1-1, is DTGVSQNPRHKITKRGQNVTFRCDPISEHNRLYWYRQTLGQGPEFLTYFQNEAQLEKSRLLSDRFSAERPKGSFSTLEIQRTEQGDSAMYLCASSLTDTEAFFGQGTRLTVV.

The V gene is TRBV19, the J gene TRBJ1-1, with D possibly being TRBD1 (5 bases). This CDR3 contains 17 residues. The V end lost 6 bases, the J end lost 2 bases, and 22 bases lay between the germline ends. The V gene's germline CDR1 is LNHDA and CDR2 SQIVND (reference sequence). This CDR3 reads CASRVVAGKIKNTEAFF. The CDR3 DNA is TGTGCCAGTAGAGTAGTTGCAGGGAAGATAAAAAACACTGAAGCTTTCTTT.

The chain links TRBV7-9 to TRBJ2-1; 12 bases fit TRBD2. This CDR3 is 17 amino acids long. Germline V gene sequence: CDR1 SEHNR, CDR2 FQNEAQ (reference sequence). J was trimmed by 1 base and V by 5 bases; bases with no gene match: 6. CDR3 sequence: CASSPVGLAGSYNEQFF. The CDR3 DNA follows: TGTGCCAGCAGCCCTGTCGGACTAGCGGGATCCTACAATGAGCAGTTCTTC.

The table lists this clone with a few counts. The rearrangement joins TRBV28 to TRBJ1-2, with D possibly TRBD1 on 5 matching bases. V shed 5 bases and J shed 5 bases, with 12 bases lying between them. CDR1 is MDHEN, CDR2 SYDVKM, per germline. CDR3 length: 13 residues. CDR3 DNA: TGTGCCAGCAGTGGCGGGACGGTATATGGCTACACCTTC. Its translation is CASSGGTVYGYTF.

The count of this clone is one. The CDR3 is CASSILQGAYEQYF. As DNA, the CDR3 is TGTGCCAGTAGTATACTACAGGGGGCATACGAGCAGTACTTC. The chain carries TRBV19 and TRBJ2-7, with 9 bases identical to TRBD1. V was clipped by 2 bases and J by 4 bases; unmatched bases: 3. CDR1 LNHDA and CDR2 SQIVND come from the germline V gene (reference sequence). This CDR3 has 14 residues.

The CDR3, as DNA: TGTGCCAGCAGTGAAGCGAGGAGGCTACTGTTTTTT. Translating gives CASSEARRLLFF. The rearrangement joins TRBV6-1 to TRBJ1-4; D ambiguous. V was cut by 0 bases and J by 13 bases, with 9 bases left in between. The germline V gene has CDR1 MNHNS and CDR2 SASEGT. CDR3 length: 12 amino acids.

The V gene is TRBV28, the J gene TRBJ2-7, with D unresolved. The CDR3 is made up of 11 amino acids. V lost 5 bases and J 3 bases, leaving 5 bases between the germline ends. The germline gives CDR1 MDHEN, CDR2 SYDVKM. The CDR3 region is CASSANYEQYF. CDR3 DNA: TGTGCCAGCAGTGCCAACTACGAGCAGTACTTC.

This clone was recorded once. The genes are TRBV7-8 and TRBJ1-2; D not certain. With 5 bases removed from V and 2 bases from J, the gap between germline ends came to 9 bases. This CDR3 contains 13 residues. Germline assignment: CDR1 SGHVS and CDR2 FQNEAQ. CDR3 coding DNA: TGTGCCAGCAGCACGGGTAGCAACTATGGCTACACCTTC. The encoded protein is CASSTGSNYGYTF. Using reference TRBV7-8 and TRBJ1-2 for the parts outside the CDR3, the full variable domain is GAGVSQSPRYKVAKRGQDVALRCDPISGHVSLFWYQQALGQGPEFLTYFQNEAQLDKSGLPSDRFFAERPEGSVSTLKIQRTQQEDSAVYLCASSTGSNYGYTFGSGTRLTVV.